The rows below give T cell receptor beta chains drawn from one sample of a study of beta chain features in type 1 diabetes. Profiling relied on immunoSEQ multiplex PCR, and the TCRdb table lists in-frame clones only, not all of them. Here the sample spans 300,000 to 350,000 clones, 9.3% being singletons. Sequenced: central memory CD4+ T cells from blood. All receptors come from a man younger than 45 with type 1 diabetes. The CDR3 runs from the conserved cysteine through the conserved F or W. D genes are given only for firm matches. Only part of the rows carry a size: once, few, many, or a class if the clone is expanded.

CASTILAFVGELFF,TGTGCCAGCACCATACTAGCCTTCGTTGGGGAGCTGTTTTTT,-,TRBV7-2,-,TRBJ2-2
CASSLRTNAGANVLTF,TGTGCCAGCAGCCTAAGGACAAATGCTGGGGCCAACGTCCTGACTTTC,few,TRBV7-8,-,TRBJ2-6
CASSLGQGIGQFF,TGTGCCAGCAGTTTAGGGCAGGGGATAGGGCAGTTCTTC,-,TRBV28,-,TRBJ2-1
CSVEGTHGGYTEAFF,TGCAGCGTTGAGGGGACACACGGAGGTTACACTGAAGCTTTCTTT,few,TRBV29-1,-,TRBJ1-1
CASSGLQGTDTQYF,TGCGCCAGCAGCGGACTCCAGGGCACAGATACGCAGTATTTT,-,TRBV5-1,-,TRBJ2-3
CASSSGRMREKLFF,TGTGCCAGCAGCTCCGGACGGATGAGGGAAAAACTGTTTTTT,-,TRBV13,-,TRBJ1-4
CASSFGRSDSYEQYF,TGTGCCAGCAGCTTCGGGCGGTCTGACTCCTACGAGCAGTACTTC,-,TRBV5-4,-,TRBJ2-7
CASSFSEMNTEAFF,TGTGCCAGCAGCTTTAGCGAAATGAACACTGAAGCTTTCTTT,-,TRBV5-5,-,TRBJ1-1
CASRPRTSGSYEQYF,TGTGCCAGCAGACCTCGGACTAGCGGGTCTTACGAGCAGTACTTC,-,TRBV6-6,TRBD2,TRBJ2-7
CASSDARGDEKLFF,TGTGCCAGCAGTGATGCTCGGGGGGATGAAAAACTGTTTTTT,few,TRBV25-1,-,TRBJ1-4
CASSLVKGAMTEAFF,TGTGCCAGCAGCTTAGTGAAGGGGGCTATGACTGAAGCTTTCTTT,-,TRBV7-9,TRBD1,TRBJ1-1
CSVAREPDTQYF,TGCAGCGTTGCGCGGGAACCGGATACGCAGTATTTT,-,TRBV29-1,-,TRBJ2-3
CASSASGGSYEQYF,TGTGCCAGCAGTGCATCCGGGGGCTCCTACGAGCAGTACTTC,few,TRBV25-1,-,TRBJ2-7
CASRQGLLQETQYF,TGTGCCAGCAGGCAGGGCCTCCTACAAGAGACCCAGTACTTC,-,TRBV6-6,-,TRBJ2-5
CASSLEGGKIYEQYF,TGTGCCAGCAGCTTAGAAGGCGGGAAGATCTACGAGCAGTACTTC,many,TRBV7-2,-,TRBJ2-7
CASSSGQLRDEQFF,TGTGCCAGCAGCTCCGGACAATTAAGGGATGAGCAGTTCTTC,-,TRBV5-4,-,TRBJ2-1
CASSGPGQRYGRTADTQYF,TGTGCCAGCAGTGGGCCCGGACAGAGATACGGCCGTACGGCAGATACGCAGTATTTT,-,TRBV2,-,TRBJ2-3
CASSLRESNQPQHF,TGTGCCAGCAGTTTGAGGGAAAGCAATCAGCCCCAGCATTTT,few,TRBV28,-,TRBJ1-5
CASSRVRLAGARTGELFF,TGTGCCAGCAGCCGGGTGAGGCTAGCGGGGGCGAGGACCGGGGAGCTGTTTTTT,-,TRBV7-2,TRBD2,TRBJ2-2
CASSSGQLNRSLHF,TGTGCCAGCAGCTCCGGACAGCTGAATAGGTCCCTCCACTTT,-,TRBV7-2,-,TRBJ1-6
CASSFTGVNTGELFF,TGCGCCAGCAGCTTTACAGGGGTGAACACCGGGGAGCTGTTTTTT,-,TRBV5-1,TRBD1,TRBJ2-2
CASSADGNYGYTF,TGTGCCAGTAGTGCGGACGGTAACTATGGCTACACCTTC,-,TRBV19,-,TRBJ1-2
CASSYRGQLADTEAFF,TGTGCCAGCAGCTATAGGGGACAGCTCGCGGACACTGAAGCTTTCTTT,-,TRBV7-2,TRBD1,TRBJ1-1
CASSSYSTGTTEAFF,TGTGCCAGCAGCTCCTACTCTACAGGGACCACTGAAGCTTTCTTT,few,TRBV9,-,TRBJ1-1
CASSQGTGFKAEAFF,TGCGCCAGCAGCCAAGGAACAGGCTTTAAAGCTGAAGCTTTCTTT,-,TRBV4-3,-,TRBJ1-1
CASSQPGPETQYF,TGTGCCAGCAGCCAGCCGGGGCCGGAGACCCAGTACTTC,few,TRBV4-2,-,TRBJ2-5
CAWSETAGGRETQYF,TGTGCCTGGAGTGAAACGGCGGGGGGGCGGGAGACCCAGTACTTC,few,TRBV30,TRBD2,TRBJ2-5
CAISERGLADHEQYF,TGTGCCATCAGTGAACGGGGACTAGCGGATCACGAGCAGTACTTC,-,TRBV10-3,TRBD2,TRBJ2-7
CASSLGSGADTQYF,TGTGCCAGCAGCTTAGGAAGCGGGGCAGATACGCAGTATTTT,few,TRBV7-6,TRBD2,TRBJ2-3
CSGGQIDNEQFF,TGCAGCGGAGGACAGATTGACAATGAGCAGTTCTTC,few,TRBV29-1,-,TRBJ2-1
CASSFWTVGNTEAFF,TGTGCCAGTAGTTTCTGGACAGTAGGGAACACTGAAGCTTTCTTT,many,TRBV19,-,TRBJ1-1
CASSPLGETQYF,TGTGCCAGCAGTCCACTTGGGGAGACCCAGTACTTC,-,TRBV2,-,TRBJ2-5
CASSPPPRMNTEAFF,TGTGCCAGCTCACCACCTCCCCGAATGAACACTGAAGCTTTCTTT,-,TRBV18,-,TRBJ1-1
CASSPQRGQETQYF,TGTGCCAGCTCACCACAAAGGGGGCAAGAGACCCAGTACTTC,few,TRBV18,-,TRBJ2-5
CAITPGTGTYEQYF,TGTGCCATCACCCCGGGGACAGGGACCTACGAGCAGTACTTC,few,TRBV10-3,TRBD1,TRBJ2-7
CASSEYDSSAEAFF,TGTGCCAGCAGTGAATATGACAGTTCGGCTGAAGCTTTCTTT,few,TRBV25-1,-,TRBJ1-1
CASSPSWQGRLAQHF,TGCGCCAGCAGCCCCAGCTGGCAGGGGCGATTGGCCCAGCATTTT,few,TRBV4-3,-,TRBJ1-5
CASSQDRGTSDPPLHF,TGCGCCAGCAGCCAAGATAGGGGCACATCGGACCCACCCCTCCACTTT,few,TRBV4-1,-,TRBJ1-6
CAISESTGVGGEKLFF,TGTGCCATCAGTGAATCGACAGGGGTCGGCGGTGAAAAACTGTTTTTT,-,TRBV6-1,TRBD1,TRBJ1-4
CASREAWDPQHF,TGTGCCAGCAGGGAGGCTTGGGATCCCCAGCATTTT,few,TRBV2,-,TRBJ1-5
CASSLVASGGMTYTDTQYF,TGTGCCAGCAGCTTAGTAGCTAGCGGGGGAATGACTTACACAGATACGCAGTATTTT,few,TRBV7-2,TRBD2,TRBJ2-3
CASSLGQSQGTEAFF,TGTGCCAGCAGCTTGGGGCAGAGCCAGGGCACTGAAGCTTTCTTT,-,TRBV5-8,-,TRBJ1-1
CASSQNRGTETQYF,TGCGCCAGCAGCCAAAACAGGGGCACAGAGACCCAGTACTTC,-,TRBV4-3,TRBD1,TRBJ2-5
CASSLLATGETQYF,TGTGCCAGCAGCCTACTAGCGACGGGAGAGACCCAGTACTTC,few,TRBV5-6,TRBD2,TRBJ2-5
CASSLGAGTRFGNTIYF,TGTGCCAGCAGCTTAGGGGCAGGGACACGGTTCGGAAACACCATATATTTT,many,TRBV7-6,-,TRBJ1-3
CASSSRLARYQETQYF,TGTGCCAGTAGTAGCCGACTAGCGAGGTACCAAGAGACCCAGTACTTC,-,TRBV19,TRBD2,TRBJ2-5
CSVEDYGRANVLTF,TGCAGCGTTGAAGATTACGGGAGGGCCAACGTCCTGACTTTC,-,TRBV29-1,-,TRBJ2-6
CASSLAQGLVEKLFF,TGTGCCAGCAGCTTAGCGCAGGGTCTGGTGGAAAAACTGTTTTTT,-,TRBV7-2,-,TRBJ1-4
CATSRDTNQGPQHF,TGTGCCACCAGCAGAGACACCAATCAAGGGCCCCAGCATTTT,-,TRBV15,-,TRBJ1-5
CASGKEQYF,TGTGCCAGCGGGAAAGAGCAGTACTTC,many,TRBV7-7,-,TRBJ2-7